These 19 T cell receptor beta chains were sequenced from one sample in a study of regulatory T cells in long-lasting Graves disease. Construction of TCR beta libraries relied on iRepertoire HTBI primers and on Arm-PCR targeting CDR3 regions. MiXCR was run by TCRdb on the multiplex PCR reads, yielding one entry per CDR3 protein. The table has 350,000 to 500,000 distinct CDR3 sequences, 21% seen once. As to time point: persistent/refractory GD, antithyroid drugs over 5 years with positive TRAb. The TCR library used RNA extracted from PBMCs. Sequencing used peripheral blood mononuclear cells (PBMCs), obtained when the disease was refractory, from a patient treated with antithyroid drugs. The source of these receptors is a female donor with Graves disease.

This clonotype has just a few counts. This chain connects TRBV30 to TRBJ1-5, with 10 bases fitting TRBD1. The length of the CDR3 is 16 residues. Looked up from germline, CDR1 is GTSNPN and CDR2 is SVGIG (reference sequence). The V segment lost 3 bases and the J segment 3 bases; nucleotides outside the gene matches: 8. The DNA of the CDR3 is TGTGCCTGGAGGACTAACGGACAGGGGGACAATCAGCCCCAGCATTTT. The encoded protein is CAWRTNGQGDNQPQHF.

The V and J genes are TRBV10-3 and TRBJ2-3, with D perhaps assigned TRBD1 or TRBD2 (6 bases each). Trimming pared 0 bases from V and 5 bases from J, leaving 15 bases between. The CDR3 runs 16 residues. Germline V gene sequence: CDR1 ENHRY, CDR2 SYGVKD. The CDR3 DNA sequence: TGTGCCATCAGTGAGTCGAGCGCCGGGGGCCTAGATACGCAGTATTTT. Translated, it gives CAISESSAGGLDTQYF.

A few counts support this clonotype. V is TRBV7-2 and J is TRBJ2-4; perhaps D is TRBD1 or TRBD2 (7 bases each). Looked up from germline, CDR1 is SGHTA and CDR2 is FQGNSA. CDR3 length equals 15 residues. V was trimmed by 10 bases and J by 3 bases, leaving 19 bases between them. CDR3 nucleotide sequence: TGTGCCACCTCCCGGCAGGGGGGGGACAAAAACATTCAGTACTTC. This gives the protein CATSRQGGDKNIQYF.

This clonotype appeared many times. The gene calls are TRBV3-1 and TRBJ1-4; 7 nucleotides align to TRBD1. V lost 1 base, J lost 5 bases, and 4 bases stayed unmatched. This CDR3 spans 15 amino acids. The germline CDR1 and CDR2 sequences are LGHDT and YNNKEL (reference sequence). The CDR3 DNA follows: TGTGCCAGCAGCCAAGGGACAGGAGGGAATGAAAAACTGTTTTTT. It codes for CASSQGTGGNEKLFF.

This clonotype has a handful of counts. The chain couples TRBV20-1 to TRBJ2-5; D not resolved. This CDR3 region has 12 residues. Germline V lookup: CDR1 DFQATT, CDR2 SNEGSKA (reference sequence). V dropped 3 bases and J dropped 0 bases, with 5 bases sitting between them. The CDR3 DNA reads TGCAGTGCTAGGACAAACCAAGAGACCCAGTACTTC. Amino acids: CSARTNQETQYF.

This clonotype was counted ten times or more. The chain recombines TRBV28 with TRBJ1-5; D not resolved. Per germline, CDR1 MDHEN and CDR2 SYDVKM. The CDR3 is 15 residues long. Trimming stripped 7 bases from V and 1 base from J, with 14 bases between. CDR3 nucleotide sequence: TGTGCCAGCACCTTTCCTGGACGGAGCAATCAGCCCCAGCATTTT. It specifies CASTFPGRSNQPQHF.

In its sample, this clonotype was seen many times. The V call is TRBV12-3 or TRBV12-4, the J call TRBJ1-5; 7 nucleotides line up with TRBD1. V was clipped by 5 bases and J by 4 bases; unmatched bases: 5. CDR3 size: 14 residues. The CDR3, as DNA: TGTGCCAGCAGTCCTCAACAGGGGAATCAGCCCCAGCATTTT. Protein: CASSPQQGNQPQHF.

This clonotype appeared many times. This chain links TRBV7-9 with TRBJ2-7; 7 positions agree with TRBD1. This CDR3 has 14 amino acids. Germline V CDR1 and CDR2: SEHNR, FQNEAQ (reference sequence). J lost 4 bases, V lost 3 bases, and 6 bases had no gene match. For the CDR3, the DNA is TGTGCCAGCAGCTTTGCCCAGGGGGAATACGAGCAGTACTTC. Protein sequence: CASSFAQGEYEQYF.

V and J are TRBV10-1 and TRBJ1-5; 7 bases map to TRBD1. This CDR3 spans 15 amino acids. The trim removed 4 bases at V and 9 bases at J, leaving 12 bases unmatched. Germline-derived CDR1 and CDR2 are WNHNN and SYGVQD (reference sequence). The CDR3 DNA reads TGCGCCAGCAGTGCCTCGACAGGGCGCGATCGGCCCCAGCATTTT. It specifies CASSASTGRDRPQHF.

V gene TRBV7-9 combines with J gene TRBJ2-5, with D possibly being TRBD1 (6 bases). The CDR3 has 14 amino acids. V lost 3 bases and J lost 5, with 13 bases in between. In germline, CDR1 is SEHNR, CDR2 FQNEAQ (reference sequence). This CDR3 is CASSFGRGYETQYF. CDR3 DNA: TGTGCCAGCAGCTTCGGCAGGGGTTATGAGACCCAGTACTTC.

This sequence joins TRBV6-9 and TRBJ1-5; D is perhaps TRBD1 (5 bases). Germline V lookup: CDR1 MNHGY, CDR2 SVAAGI. This CDR3 region has 15 residues. Trimming shortened V by 3 bases and J by 7 bases, and 16 bases separated the two germline ends. The CDR3, as DNA: TGTGCCAGCAGTTACGGGCAGGCCGCAGGGCAGCCCCAGCATTTT. This encodes CASSYGQAAGQPQHF.

This clonotype was observed a handful of times. V and J are TRBV20-1 and TRBJ2-5; D remains unclear. Germline CDR1 reads DFQATT; CDR2 reads SNEGSKA (reference sequence). Trimming took off 6 bases at V and 7 bases at J, with 9 bases between the two ends. The CDR3 runs 10 residues. CDR3 sequence: CSATKGTQYF. CDR3 sequence (DNA): TGCAGTGCGACGAAGGGGACCCAGTACTTC.

This rearrangement joins TRBV12-3 or TRBV12-4 to TRBJ2-4; possible D gene TRBD2, 6 bases. This CDR3 is 12 amino acids long. The V gene lost 3 bases and the J gene lost 9 bases, with 9 bases spanning the gap. As DNA, the CDR3 is TGTGCCAGCAGTTTGAGGAGGGGCATTCAGTACTTC. Translation gives CASSLRRGIQYF.

On this clonotype itself: A junction end diverges from the germline sequence, so it may reflect a read error. This chain joins TRBV2 and TRBJ1-5; possibly TRBD1 for D (5 bases). CDR3 size: 16 residues. CDR1 and CDR2 (germline): SNHLY, FYNNEI. The CDR3 spells CASSANPGQTNQPPHF. As DNA, the CDR3 is TGTGCCAGCAGTGCAAATCCCGGACAAACAAATCAGCCCCCGCATTTT.

This clonotype was seen repeatedly, ten times or more. This chain uses TRBV7-8 with TRBJ1-5, with D unclear. The V and J ends lost 4 bases and 9 bases respectively, with 7 bases between them. Germline CDR1 is SGHVS and CDR2 is FQNEAQ. The CDR3 has 11 residues. The chain's CDR3 is CASSWEGPQHF. The CDR3 DNA is TGTGCCAGCAGCTGGGAAGGGCCCCAGCATTTT.

The genes are TRBV7-6 and TRBJ2-3; 11 bases fit TRBD2. This CDR3 has 17 amino acids. From germline, CDR1 is SGHVS and CDR2 FNYEAQ. J lost 2 bases, V lost 7 bases, and 11 bases had no gene match. In DNA form, the CDR3 reads TGTGCCAGCACCAGGCGATCGGGACTAGCGGACACAGATACGCAGTATTTT. Protein sequence: CASTRRSGLADTDTQYF.

The chain has TRBV13 and TRBJ2-3; 8 bases agree with TRBD2. The germline gives CDR1 PRHDT, CDR2 FYEKMQ (reference sequence). Losses at the gene ends were 1 base for V and 2 bases for J; bases not matched to a gene: 2. This CDR3 region has 15 residues. In DNA, the CDR3 is TGTGCCAGCAGCTTAGAGCGGGGGACCACAGATACGCAGTATTTT. This gives the protein CASSLERGTTDTQYF.

The gene calls are TRBV24-1 and TRBJ1-1; a possible D gene is TRBD1 (5 bases). The CDR3 is made up of 13 amino acids. Trimming removed 7 bases from V and 5 bases from J, with 13 bases in between. Looked up from germline, CDR1 is KGHDR and CDR2 is SFDVKD. The CDR3 sequence is CATRPTGETEAFF. The CDR3 region has the DNA TGTGCCACCAGGCCCACAGGTGAAACTGAAGCTTTCTTT.

At least ten counts were recorded for this clonotype. The chain recombines TRBV28 with TRBJ2-7; a weak D match, TRBD2 (5 bases). Germline V gene lookup returns CDR1 MDHEN and CDR2 SYDVKM. V gave up 5 bases and J gave up 0 bases, with 14 bases separating them. This CDR3 region has 15 residues. The CDR3 reads CASSPSGMPSYEQYF. The DNA for the CDR3 is TGTGCCAGCAGTCCCAGCGGTATGCCCTCCTACGAGCAGTACTTC.